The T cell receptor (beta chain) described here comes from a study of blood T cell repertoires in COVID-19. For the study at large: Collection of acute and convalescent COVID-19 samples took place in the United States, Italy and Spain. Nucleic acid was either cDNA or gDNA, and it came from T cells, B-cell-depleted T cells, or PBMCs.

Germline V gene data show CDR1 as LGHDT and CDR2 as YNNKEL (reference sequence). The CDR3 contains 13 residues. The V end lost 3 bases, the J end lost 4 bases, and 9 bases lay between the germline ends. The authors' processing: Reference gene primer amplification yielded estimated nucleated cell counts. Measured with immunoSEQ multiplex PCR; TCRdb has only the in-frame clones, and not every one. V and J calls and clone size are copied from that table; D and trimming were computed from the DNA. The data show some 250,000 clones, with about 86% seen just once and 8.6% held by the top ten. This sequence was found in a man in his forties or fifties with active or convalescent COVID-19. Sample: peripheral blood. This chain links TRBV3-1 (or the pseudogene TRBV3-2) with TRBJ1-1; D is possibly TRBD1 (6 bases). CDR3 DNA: TGTGCCAGCAGCCAGGGACACGCCACTGAAGCTTTCTTT. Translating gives CASSQGHATEAFF.